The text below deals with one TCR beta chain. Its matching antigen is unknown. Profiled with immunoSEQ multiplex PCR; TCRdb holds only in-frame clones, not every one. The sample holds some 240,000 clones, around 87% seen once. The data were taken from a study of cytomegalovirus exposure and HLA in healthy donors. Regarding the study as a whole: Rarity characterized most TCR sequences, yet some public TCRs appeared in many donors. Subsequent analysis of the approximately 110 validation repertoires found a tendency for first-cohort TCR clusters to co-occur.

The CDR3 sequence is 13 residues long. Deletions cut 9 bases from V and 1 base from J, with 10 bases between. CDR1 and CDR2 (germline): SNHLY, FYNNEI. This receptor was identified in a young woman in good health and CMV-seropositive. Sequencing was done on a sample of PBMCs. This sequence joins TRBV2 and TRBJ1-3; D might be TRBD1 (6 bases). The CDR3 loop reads CARITGSGNTIYF. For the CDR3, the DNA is TGTGCCAGAATTACAGGGTCTGGAAACACCATATATTTT.